These 8 T cell receptor beta chains originate from one sample sequenced in a study of cytomegalovirus exposure and HLA in healthy donors. PCR primers comprised 60 Vbeta and 13 Jbeta primers. Assay used: immunoSEQ multiplex PCR; TCRdb lists only in-frame clones, some missing. The sample holds 100,000 to 140,000 clones; 65% to 85% are singletons and the top ten take approximately 2.4%. Sequences were obtained from PBMCs. The receptors shown here come from a man younger than 30 in good health and CMV-seronegative.

The V gene is TRBV2, the J gene TRBJ2-2; tentative D call: TRBD1 (5 bases). V lost 8 bases, J lost 4 bases, and 14 bases lay in between. Germline assignment: CDR1 SNHLY and CDR2 FYNNEI. The CDR3 length is 14 residues. CDR3: CASGWQGATGELFF. DNA of the CDR3: TGTGCCAGCGGTTGGCAGGGTGCCACCGGGGAGCTGTTTTTT.

The chain is built from TRBV6-1 and TRBJ2-3, with 7 bases fitting TRBD2. CDR3 length: 15 residues. In germline, CDR1 is MNHNS, CDR2 SASEGT. Trimming took 5 bases from V and 4 from J; bases not matched to a gene: 9. The CDR3 DNA is TGTGCCAGCAGTCAAAGGGGAGGGTCGGCAGATACGCAGTATTTT. As protein: CASSQRGGSADTQYF.

The V call is TRBV6-1, the J call TRBJ2-5, with 8 bases matching TRBD1. CDR1 MNHNS and CDR2 SASEGT come from the germline V gene. V lost 7 bases to trimming and J lost 5 bases; unmatched junction nucleotides: 12. The CDR3 is 15 amino acids. DNA for the CDR3: TGTGCCAGCACCGAGGACAGGGCCGGGATGGAGACCCAGTACTTC. Translated, it gives CASTEDRAGMETQYF.

This chain links TRBV5-1 with TRBJ2-7; 9 bases align to TRBD2. Looked up from germline, CDR1 is SGHRS and CDR2 is YFSETQ. V gave up 0 bases and J gave up 2 bases; unmatched junction bases: 3. The CDR3 is 15 amino acids. CDR3 sequence reads: CASSLVAGGTYEQYF. The CDR3 nucleotides are TGCGCCAGCAGCTTGGTTGCGGGGGGGACCTACGAGCAGTACTTC.

J is TRBJ2-1 and V is TRBV14; D perhaps matches TRBD1 (5 bases). Deletions cut 4 bases from V and 5 bases from J, with 15 bases between. This CDR3 is built from 15 residues. CDR1 is SGHDN and CDR2 is FVKESK in the germline V gene. The CDR3 DNA reads as TGTGCCAGCAGCCCCTCTTCAGGGTCAAACAATGAGCAGTTCTTC. It specifies CASSPSSGSNNEQFF.

This clone showed up just a few times. The chain joins TRBV4-1 to TRBJ1-6; D uncertain. The CDR3 loop spans 13 amino acids. Trimming removed 5 bases from V and 6 bases from J, with 8 bases in between. CDR1 and CDR2 (germline): MGHRA, YSYEKL. Here the CDR3 reads CASSAGLNSPLHF. CDR3 in DNA: TGCGCCAGCAGCGCAGGACTTAATTCACCCCTCCACTTT.

The rearrangement links TRBV19 to TRBJ2-5; possibly TRBD2 for D (5 bases). CDR3 size: 13 residues. V shed 0 bases and J shed 5 bases, with 7 bases lying between them. Germline V gene data show CDR1 as LNHDA and CDR2 as SQIVND (reference sequence). CDR3 DNA: TGTGCCAGTAGTATAGAACGAGGGGAGACCCAGTACTTC. This gives the protein CASSIERGETQYF.

J is TRBJ1-5 and V is TRBV7-2; 7 nucleotides match TRBD1. The CDR3 runs 13 residues. The germline gives CDR1 SGHTA, CDR2 FQGNSA. J gave up 5 bases and V 5 bases, and 3 bases lay outside the gene matches. CDR3 bases: TGTGCCAGCAGCCAGGGGGAGTATCAGCCCCAGCATTTT. It translates to CASSQGEYQPQHF.